Included here is one T cell receptor (beta chain) sequence, with context. This clone was seen only once. The antigen it recognizes is unknown. No much larger clone is present one base from it, and per-base qualities are unavailable. This sample is part of a study of cytomegalovirus exposure and HLA in healthy donors (dated by TCRdb to 2016 to 2017). In the study overall: An earlier analysis of 587 of the donors reported 276 Gb of sequence data and around 120 million unique TCR beta sequences obtained from around 190 million T cells. Around 320 gigabases of sequencing data and 80 million or so unique TCR sequences were included in an early release covering roughly 600 HLA-typed donors. Among the roughly 390 genotyped donors, around 81% belonged to the genetic ancestry cluster associated with self-reported Caucasian donors. The study was designed to test whether signatures of past pathogen exposure could be identified by cataloging public T cell receptors. The T cell repertoires of 700 or so subjects were profiled by immunosequencing and related to cytomegalovirus serostatus. In addition to the first cohort of approximately 650 subjects, a separate validation cohort of 120 different subjects was used. To predict cytomegalovirus infection status, the study brought together high-throughput TCR immunosequencing, statistical association of individual TCRs with disease status, and machine learning. In a later analysis, previously published TCR beta repertoires from 600 to 850 donors were re-analyzed and high-resolution HLA genotyping was added so that TCR occurrence patterns could be studied. Rather than using new phenotypic data, the later analysis identified candidate immune exposures from TCR beta sequences and from how often those sequences occurred across donors. An earlier analysis of about 620 of the donors applied high-throughput TCR beta sequencing to assess whether each TCR beta V gene segment acted as functional or pseudogenic. Donor age, sex, ethnicity and CMV serostatus were compiled alongside the repertoire data. A later genetic analysis used genome-wide SNP genotypes for about 60% of the roughly 700 donors, treating that subset as a discovery cohort. All discovery cohort repertoires had been generated using a single sequencing platform. HLA typing covered class I and class II loci at four-digit resolution. Typing coverage differed by locus: A, B, C, DRB1 and DQB1 were typed in about 620-630 donors, DQA1 in around 500, DPA1 in 600 to 610, and DPB1 in about 450. About five DR-DQ haplotypes were handled as single units for association and clustering, since linkage in the cohort was strong. On average, 235,054 unique TCR beta nucleotide sequences were sequenced per donor among some 420 genotyped donors of the cohort, with roughly 18% of those sequences being non-productive.

The cohort was made up of 666 healthy bone marrow donors. At the time of sampling, all cohort members were nominally healthy, though unrecorded immune exposures were likely present. The donor was CMV seropositive and belonged to the group of 250 to 300 seropositive cohort members. A peripheral blood sample was provided by each donor, and peripheral blood mononuclear cells were used for TCR beta sequencing. Genomic DNA extraction from the blood cell samples was performed with the Qiagen DNeasy Blood Extraction Kit. From the germline V gene (reference sequence), CDR1 is SEHNR and CDR2 is FQNEAQ. V loses 5 bases of germline sequence and J loses 5 bases, and the interval between the two ends is 15 bases. Counted from cysteine to phenylalanine, this CDR3 has 14 amino acids. Here the CDR3 DNA is all that survives: 42 bases in frame from base 1. What the study reported, not specific to this receptor: The authors suggested that the approach could potentially be generalized to other disease states and immunological phenotypes. In a later analysis, TCR association rates were found to vary across HLA loci, with the most associated TCRs seen for DRB1 alleles and the fewest for HLA-C alleles. In vitro tests confirmed that a few of the cytomegalovirus-associated TCR beta chains recognize cytomegalovirus antigens. A further reported finding was that TCR beta sequences accurately predicted the HLA-A and HLA-B alleles for most subjects in the first cohort. An earlier analysis of 587 of the donors showed that most TCR beta V segments appeared in productive rearrangements either about 87% or about 30% of the time, which broadly matched IMGT annotations. A later analysis reported that several top co-occurrence clusters appeared linked to parvovirus B19, influenza, CMV and Epstein-Barr virus. Correlated functional status among segregating V segments might be attributable to linkage disequilibrium, but an unknown experimental factor could not be ruled out. A later analysis found that HLA-associated TCR beta chains were more clonally expanded and had lower generation probabilities than equally common non-associated chains. A total of roughly 160 TCR beta chains were listed by the study as associated with cytomegalovirus. Immune exposure information for the cohort was limited to CMV serostatus. Because HLA typing was unavailable for some donors at each locus, only the typed subset was used in association tests. V-gene and J-gene trimming of TCR beta chains was associated with a missense DCLRE1C variant in a later genetic analysis, and the association was replicated in an independent cohort. According to a later genetic analysis, donors in an Asian-associated ancestry cluster had fewer N-insertions in productive TCRs than the approximately 670-donor mean. A later analysis associated about 18,000 TCR beta sequences with specific HLA alleles at a false discovery rate of 0.05. Because counts were too low, 15 to 20 rarely observed V segments, including chromosome 9 orphons, were left out of the earlier analysis of a few hundred of the donors. Presence/absence analyses assumed roughly uniform sequencing depth across donors, an assumption that may not hold. The classifier was reported to diagnose cytomegalovirus status with high specificity and sensitivity in both the original and validation cohorts. Only TCR beta chains were sequenced in this cohort, and the absence of alpha or paired-chain data limited detectable features. In a later analysis, most CMV-associated TCR beta chains were found to appear HLA-restricted, with HLA associations seemingly driven largely by CMV exposure. Across donors, most TCR sequences were observed very rarely, whereas some public TCRs were present in many individuals. A cluster of highly shared sequence variants was judged likely to be a technical artifact of the sequencing pipeline. Some IMGT-functional V segments, including TRBV6-2 and TRBV6-3, could not be told apart with the 87-base-pair reads, so those segments were excluded. When HLA alleles, especially DR and DQ, strongly co-occurred, TCR associations were difficult to assign to individual alleles.

The library relied on the immunoSEQ multiplex PCR assay. The multiplex PCR relied on a mix of 60 forward primers for TCR Vbeta segments and 13 reverse primers for TCR Jbeta segments. The CDR3 region of rearranged TCR beta genes was amplified from genomic DNA with a multiplex PCR assay. The Illumina HiSeq System was used to sequence the amplified TCR beta libraries as 87-base-pair reads. The original methods were these. Across the 670 or so repertoires, a later analysis counted approximately 75 million unique TCR beta chains, 9.5 million to 12 million of which were shared by at least two donors. Raw reads were error-corrected and collapsed into unique sequences by a nearest-neighbor algorithm in which closely related sequences were merged to remove PCR and sequencing errors. V, D and J gene segments were assigned by aligning CDR3 sequences to IMGT reference sequences. For a sequence to be retained, a match of at least six nucleotides was required to both a V gene segment and a J gene segment. A rearrangement counted as productive if the CDR3 had no stop codons and remained in frame with V and J, and every other rearrangement counted as non-productive. Following IMGT convention, CDR3 was defined as the stretch from the second conserved V-encoded cysteine up to the conserved J-encoded phenylalanine. Sequences without an unambiguous match to a single V gene segment were excluded from the earlier analysis of several hundred of the donors. In an earlier analysis of approximately 500 of the donors, a V segment was called functional when productive rearrangements were above 56.7%, and segregating when the standard deviation between donors exceeded 5%. A statistical classification framework was built to diagnose cytomegalovirus status from the catalog of TCR beta chain sequences. In a later analysis, V and J genes were assigned by comparing TCR nucleotide sequences against IMGT/GENE-DB human TR gene sequences. Using the TCRdist pipeline, a later analysis assigned CDR3 sequences along with most-parsimonious VDJ recombination scenarios. In a later analysis, every TCR beta chain was defined by the combination of its CDR3 amino acid sequence and its V-gene family, and reads without a unique V-gene family were dropped. To address suspected cross-contamination and a sequencing artifact, a later analysis removed over 500 highly shared, low-generation-probability nucleotide sequences. A later analysis calculated a clonal expansion index for each public chain from normalized within-repertoire ranks of inferred template counts. Generation probabilities in a later analysis came from a VDJ recombination model fitted to out-of-frame rearrangements, and those results were checked against IGoR. In a later analysis, hypergeometric tests were used to score TCR-TCR, TCR-HLA and TCR-CMV co-occurrence, with a repertoire-size bias correction applied to TCR pairs. False discovery rates were estimated in a later analysis by permuting HLA or CMV assignments 20 times. In a later analysis, co-occurring TCRs were grouped using DBSCAN, with TCRdist sequence similarity added in when clustering inside HLA-allele-positive subsets. For co-occurrence clustering, repertoires with fewer than 30,000 or more than 120,000 public chains were excluded, along with roughly 5 repertoires with anomalous nucleotide sharing. Imported from immuneACCESS, the table was reduced by TCRdb to in-frame sequences with V and J called. These copies leave out some clones; in studies compared against another copy, an unresolved V gene accounts for under half, and the cause of the remainder is not known. The V and J calls and the clone size are those of that table, but D and trimming were determined from the DNA. The sample data list around 150,000 clones, and approximately 75% of these were observed just once. Roughly 3.6% of the sample is in the top ten clones.

The chain is made from TRBV7-9 and TRBJ1-2, with the identity of the D gene unclear. This clonotype was obtained from a man younger than 40 in good health and CMV-seropositive. Material: PBMCs. For the CDR3, the sequence is CASSLDTSQYGYTF. The DNA is as follows: TGTGCCAGCAGCCTAGACACATCCCAATATGGCTACACCTTC.